Given below is one T cell receptor beta chain in context. This record belongs to a study of radiation and T cells in renal cell carcinoma. In the study overall: Nephrectomy followed 15 Gy stereotactic body radiation by 4 weeks.

TCRdb keeps only in-frame clones here, not all; method: immunoSEQ multiplex PCR. The profile shows about 160,000 clones, about 87% of them singletons. Specified time point: baseline pretreatment blood. Treatment denoted: 15 Gy SBRT to primary tumor, nephrectomy 4 weeks later. The TCR was taken from an older woman with renal cell carcinoma. The sample in question was blood, obtained from a patient whose treatment included radiotherapy and nephrectomy.

Written as DNA, the CDR3 is TGCAGCGTTAGGGAGGTAGGGATGGGGCCCCAGCATTTT. Translation gives CSVREVGMGPQHF. The V gene is TRBV29-1, the J gene TRBJ1-5; D is uncertain. The CDR3 covers 13 residues. Germline CDR1 reads SQVTM; CDR2 reads ANQGSEA. V dropped 5 bases and J dropped 9 bases, with 17 bases sitting between them. The full variable domain, completed using reference TRBV29-1 and TRBJ1-5, is SAVISQKPSRDICQRGTSLTIQCQVDSQVTMMFWYRQQPGQSLTLIATANQGSEATYESGFVIDKFPISRPNLTFSTLTVSNMSPEDSSIYLCSVREVGMGPQHFGDGTRLSIL.